The subject of this entry is one T cell receptor (beta chain). Sequencing was performed with immunoSEQ multiplex PCR; in TCRdb, only in-frame clones are kept and a portion is missing. The table lists around 200,000 clones, 65% to 85% of them singletons. The germline V and J ends were trimmed by 2 bases and 8 bases, with 6 bases remaining between them. The CDR3 spans 12 residues. The sample comes from a study of blood T cell repertoires in COVID-19. The sequencing input was peripheral blood. The origin of this receptor is a woman aged 25-40 years with COVID-19, enrolled during active disease. The chain uses TRBV12-3 or TRBV12-4 and TRBJ2-2, with D unresolved. In DNA, the CDR3 is TGTGCCAGCAGTTTATTTTCAGGGGAGCTGTTTTTT. It is translated as CASSLFSGELFF.